This TCR beta chain emerged from a study of T cell clonotyping in hematopoietic cell transplantation. Overall study results and limits: Graft donor and pretransplant recipient Inverse Simpson Index values predicted broader posttransplant TCR diversity. After transplant, recipient diversity fell while pathologically expanded clonotypes grew through day 180.

The CDR3 length is 15 residues. In germline, CDR1 is SGHTA, CDR2 FQGTGA. V was cut by 2 bases and J by 0 bases, with 8 bases left in between. A remark on this clone: Its antigen remains unknown.

Time point described: recipient sample about 28 days before transplant, after cytoreduction. Blood collection times were about day -28 and days 30, 100, 180 posttransplant. Assay used: immunoSEQ multiplex PCR; TCRdb lists only in-frame clones, some missing. The sample includes approximately 42,000 clones, about 85% of them seen just once. J is TRBJ2-1 and V is TRBV7-3, with D hard to call. The receptor was isolated from a man in his sixties with acute myeloid leukemia. Some clones in this sample may be carry-over from other donors' samples. Specimen: peripheral blood mononuclear cells, collected before stem cell transplant. This CDR3 is CASSLAFSSYNEQFF. DNA of the CDR3: TGTGCCAGCAGCTTAGCTTTTAGCTCCTACAATGAGCAGTTCTTC.